The present T cell receptor beta chain was sequenced within a study of cytomegalovirus exposure and HLA in healthy donors (dated by TCRdb to about 2017). Some background on the complete study: An earlier analysis of some 550 of the donors reported about 250 Gb of sequence data and 100 million to 140 million unique TCR beta sequences from 190 million or so T cells. An early release covering about 600 HLA-typed donors comprised around 300 gigabases of sequencing data and 65 million to 100 million unique TCR sequences. Of the approximately 400 genotyped donors, less than 90% were placed in the genetic ancestry cluster associated with self-reported Caucasian donors. The study was designed to test whether signatures of past pathogen exposure could be identified by cataloging public T cell receptors. The T cell repertoires of around 670 subjects were profiled by immunosequencing and related to cytomegalovirus serostatus. Along with the roughly 710-subject first cohort, a separate validation cohort of over a hundred different subjects was used. To predict cytomegalovirus infection status, the study combined high-throughput TCR immunosequencing, statistical association of individual TCRs with disease status, and machine learning. A later analysis re-examined previously published TCR beta repertoires from more than 550 donors and added high-resolution HLA genotyping to investigate patterns of TCR occurrence. Rather than using new phenotypic data, the later analysis identified candidate immune exposures from TCR beta sequences and from how often those sequences occurred across donors. To decide whether each TCR beta V gene segment behaved as functional or pseudogenic, an earlier analysis of some 540 of the donors relied on high-throughput TCR beta sequencing. Donor age, sex, ethnicity and CMV serostatus were compiled together with the repertoire data. Genome-wide SNP genotypes for about 65% of the 666 donors were used in a later genetic analysis, which treated that subset as a discovery cohort. Every discovery cohort repertoire had been produced on one sequencing platform. HLA typing covered class I and class II loci at four-digit resolution. The number of typed donors differed by locus: 629-630 for A, B, C, DRB1 and DQB1; approximately 520 for DQA1; 606 for DPA1; and about 450 for DPB1. Because of strong linkage in the cohort, five DR-DQ haplotypes were treated as single units for association and clustering. Among 398 genotyped donors of the cohort, an average of roughly 240,000 unique TCR beta nucleotide sequences were sequenced per donor, roughly 20% of them non-productive.

Note on this clone: Its antigen specificity is not known. Base-call qualities are not available, and no considerably larger clone is one nucleotide away.

The cohort consisted of 670 or so healthy bone marrow donors. At the time of sampling, all cohort members were nominally healthy, though unrecorded immune exposures were likely present. The donor tested CMV seronegative, placing the donor among the roughly 340 seronegative members of the cohort. A peripheral blood sample was provided by each donor, and peripheral blood mononuclear cells were used for TCR beta sequencing. Genomic DNA extraction from the blood cell samples was performed with the Qiagen DNeasy Blood Extraction Kit. Here is what the overall study found, with its caveats: A later analysis reported that several top co-occurrence clusters appeared linked to parvovirus B19, influenza, CMV and Epstein-Barr virus. It was suggested by the authors that the approach could potentially be generalized to other disease states and immunological phenotypes. In a later analysis, most CMV-associated TCR beta chains were found to appear HLA-restricted, with HLA associations seemingly driven largely by CMV exposure. Because the 87-base-pair reads could not distinguish some IMGT-functional V segments, including TRBV6-2 and TRBV6-3, those segments were excluded. A further reported finding was that TCR beta sequences accurately predicted the HLA-A and HLA-B alleles for most subjects in the first cohort. The presence/absence analyses assumed that sequencing depth was roughly uniform across donors, and that assumption may not be true. In an earlier analysis of 587 of the donors, most TCR beta V segments appeared in productive rearrangements about 90% or about 30% of the time, broadly matching IMGT annotations. When HLA alleles, especially DR and DQ, strongly co-occurred, attributing TCR associations to individual alleles was difficult. In a later analysis, 16,951 TCR beta sequences were associated with specific HLA alleles at a false discovery rate of 0.05. In a later genetic analysis, fewer N-insertions in productive TCRs were reported among donors in an Asian-associated ancestry cluster than the roughly 670-donor mean. An association between a missense DCLRE1C variant and V-gene and J-gene trimming of TCR beta chains was found in a later genetic analysis and replicated in an independent cohort. A cluster of highly shared sequence variants was judged likely to represent a technical artifact of the sequencing pipeline. Because HLA typing was missing for some donors at each locus, association tests included only the typed subset. In the study, some 160 TCR beta chains were listed as associated with cytomegalovirus. This cohort had only TCR beta chains sequenced, and the lack of alpha or paired-chain data limited which features could be detected. Because counts were too low, roughly 18 rarely observed V segments, including chromosome 9 orphons, were left out of the earlier analysis of about 500 of the donors. A few of the identified cytomegalovirus-associated TCR beta chains were confirmed in vitro to be specific for cytomegalovirus antigens. In a later analysis, HLA-associated TCR beta chains showed more clonal expansion and lower generation probabilities than non-associated chains that were equally common. In a later analysis, TCR association rates were found to vary across HLA loci, with the most associated TCRs seen for DRB1 alleles and the fewest for HLA-C alleles. The classifier was reported to diagnose cytomegalovirus status with high specificity and sensitivity in both the original and validation cohorts. Correlated functional status among segregating V segments might be attributable to linkage disequilibrium, but an unknown experimental factor could not be ruled out. Immune exposure information for the cohort was limited to CMV serostatus. Most TCR sequences were observed very rarely across donors, whereas some public TCRs were present in many individuals.

The germline V gene (reference sequence) provides CDR1 LNHDA and CDR2 SQIVND. From cysteine to phenylalanine, the CDR3 is 13 amino acids long. Only the CDR3 portion is preserved as DNA: 39 bases, with reading frame beginning at the first base. V lost 8 bases and J lost 3 bases, and the count of bases not matched to a germline gene is 6. Library construction relied on the immunoSEQ multiplex PCR assay. For the multiplex PCR, a mixture combining 60 forward primers for TCR Vbeta segments and 13 reverse primers for TCR Jbeta segments was used. The CDR3 region of rearranged TCR beta genes was amplified from genomic DNA with a multiplex PCR assay. On the Illumina HiSeq System, the amplified TCR beta libraries were sequenced as 87-base-pair reads. The source study handled its data this way. In a later analysis, some 80 million unique TCR beta chains were counted across the approximately 640 repertoires, and around 11 million of these chains were shared by at least two donors. To remove PCR and sequencing errors, raw reads were error-corrected and collapsed into unique sequences using a nearest-neighbor algorithm that merged closely related sequences. CDR3 sequences were aligned to IMGT reference sequences to assign V, D and J gene segments. For a sequence to be retained, a match of at least six nucleotides was required to both a V gene segment and a J gene segment. Rearrangements were classified as productive when the CDR3 lacked stop codons and remained in frame with V and J, and all other rearrangements were classified as non-productive. Following IMGT convention, CDR3 was defined as the stretch from the second conserved V-encoded cysteine to the conserved J-encoded phenylalanine. In an earlier analysis of 587 of the donors, sequences lacking an unambiguous match to a single V gene segment were excluded. An earlier analysis of several hundred of the donors called V segments functional above 56.7% productive rearrangements and segregating when the between-donor standard deviation exceeded 5%. A statistical classification framework was built for diagnosing cytomegalovirus status from the catalog of TCR beta chain sequences. In a later analysis, TCR nucleotide sequences were compared against IMGT/GENE-DB human TR gene sequences so that V and J genes could be assigned. In a later analysis, CDR3 sequences and most-parsimonious VDJ recombination scenarios were assigned using the TCRdist pipeline. In a later analysis, every TCR beta chain was defined by the combination of its CDR3 amino acid sequence and its V-gene family, and reads without a unique V-gene family were dropped. As a way to deal with suspected cross-contamination and a sequencing artifact, a later analysis dropped 450 to 700 nucleotide sequences that were highly shared and had low generation probability. For each public chain, a later analysis derived a clonal expansion index from normalized ranks of inferred template counts within each repertoire. In a later analysis, generation probabilities were computed using a VDJ recombination model fitted to out-of-frame rearrangements, and the results were checked against IGoR. In a later analysis, hypergeometric tests were used to score TCR-TCR, TCR-HLA and TCR-CMV co-occurrence, with a repertoire-size bias correction applied to TCR pairs. False discovery rates were estimated in a later analysis by permuting HLA or CMV assignments 20 times. In a later analysis, co-occurring TCRs were grouped using DBSCAN, and TCRdist sequence similarity was added for clustering within HLA-allele-positive subsets. Repertoires with fewer than 30,000 or more than 120,000 public chains, plus five repertoires with anomalous nucleotide sharing, were excluded from co-occurrence clustering. In its TCRdb copy, this immuneACCESS table keeps in-frame sequences only and misses some clones. Where compared with another copy, unresolved V genes explain less than half of these, and the others have no known cause. That table furnishes V, J and clone size, whereas the DNA furnished D and trimming. This sample gives approximately 130,000 clones in total; 60% to 80% of them show up just once. The ten largest clones add up to approximately 1.1% of the sample.

Input material: PBMCs. Recombination connected TRBV19 to TRBJ1-1, with TRBD1 matching 7 junction bases. This sequence was found in a male donor in good health and CMV-seronegative. The DNA reads as follows: TGTGCCAGTCGACATCAGGGGGACACTGAAGCTTTCTTT. The translation is CASRHQGDTEAFF. The full variable domain, completed from the reference TRBV19 and TRBJ1-1 proteins outside the CDR3, reads DGGITQSPKYLFRKEGQNVTLSCEQNLNHDAMYWYRQDPGQGLRLIYYSQIVNDFQKGDIAEGYSVSREKKESFPLTVTSAQKNPTAFYLCASRHQGDTEAFFGQGTRLTVV.